This T cell receptor beta chain was obtained from a study of T cells in Graves' hyperthyroidism and ophthalmopathy. This clonotype was seen only a few times. Its antigen is unidentified. Reasons for excluding patients were uncontrolled infection, other autoimmune disease, pregnancy or lactation. Study-wide points: Patients with ophthalmopathy were separated from those with stable hyperthyroidism by a 13 V-J model. Blood also carried most thyroid clonotypes expanded above 0.001. Onset of ophthalmopathy came a median 6.5 months after the model predicted it.

V lost 2 bases and J lost 10; bases outside the gene matches: 4. The CDR3 runs 14 residues. The germline gives CDR1 SGHTA, CDR2 FQGNSA. Amplified regions were TCR beta CDR3 sequences from RNA transcripts. The HTBI primer set drove a first-round RT-PCR of the TCR CDR3. TCRdb independently ran MiXCR on the multiplex PCR reads; one entry per CDR3 protein. Of 550,000 to 700,000 distinct CDR3 sequences in the sample, around 42% were seen once. The chain couples TRBV7-2 to TRBJ1-6; 8 bases are a match to TRBD1. This clonotype was sampled from an adult woman with Graves' disease, either hyperthyroidism or ophthalmopathy (not recorded which). What was sequenced was peripheral blood or thyroid tissue (not recorded which). The CDR3 DNA reads TGTGCCAGCAGCTTAAGGCAGGGGGCGTCACCCCTCCACTTT. It translates to CASSLRQGASPLHF. Based on the CDR3 plus reference TRBV7-2 and TRBJ1-6, the full variable domain is GAGVSQSPSNKVTEKGKDVELRCDPISGHTALYWYRQSLGQGLEFLIYFQGNSAPDKSGLPSDRFSAERTGGSVSTLTIQRTQQEDSAVYLCASSLRQGASPLHFGNGTRLTVT.